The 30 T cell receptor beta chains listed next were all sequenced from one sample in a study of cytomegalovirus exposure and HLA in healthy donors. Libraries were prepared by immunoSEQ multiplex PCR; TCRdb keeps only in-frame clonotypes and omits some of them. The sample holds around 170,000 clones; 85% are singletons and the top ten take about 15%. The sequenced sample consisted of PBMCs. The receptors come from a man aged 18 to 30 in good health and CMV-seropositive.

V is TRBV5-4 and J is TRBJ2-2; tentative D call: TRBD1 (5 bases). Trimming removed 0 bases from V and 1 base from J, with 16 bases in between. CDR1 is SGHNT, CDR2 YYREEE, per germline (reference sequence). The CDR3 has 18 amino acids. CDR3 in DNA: TGTGCCAGCAGCTTGGGGGAAAGGGGTTCATTGAACACCGGGGAGCTGTTTTTT. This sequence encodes CASSLGERGSLNTGELFF.

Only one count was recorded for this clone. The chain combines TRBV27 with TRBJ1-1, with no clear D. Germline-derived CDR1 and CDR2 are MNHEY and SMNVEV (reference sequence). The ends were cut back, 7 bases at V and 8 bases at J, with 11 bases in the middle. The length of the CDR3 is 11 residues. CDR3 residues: CASILGREAFF. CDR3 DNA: TGTGCCAGCATCCTGGGGAGGGAAGCTTTCTTT.

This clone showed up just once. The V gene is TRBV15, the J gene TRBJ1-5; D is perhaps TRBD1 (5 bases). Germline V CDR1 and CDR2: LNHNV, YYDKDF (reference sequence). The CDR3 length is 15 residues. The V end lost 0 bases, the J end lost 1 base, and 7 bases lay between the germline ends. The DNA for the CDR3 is TGTGCCACCAGCAGAGATCGGGGGAGCAATCAGCCCCAGCATTTT. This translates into CATSRDRGSNQPQHF.

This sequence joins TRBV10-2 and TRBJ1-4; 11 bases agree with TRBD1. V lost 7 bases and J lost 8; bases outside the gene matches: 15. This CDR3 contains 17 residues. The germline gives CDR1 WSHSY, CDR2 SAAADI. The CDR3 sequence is CASNPRDRGVPGEKLFF. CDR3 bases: TGCGCCAGCAACCCACGGGACAGGGGGGTCCCTGGGGAAAAACTGTTTTTT.

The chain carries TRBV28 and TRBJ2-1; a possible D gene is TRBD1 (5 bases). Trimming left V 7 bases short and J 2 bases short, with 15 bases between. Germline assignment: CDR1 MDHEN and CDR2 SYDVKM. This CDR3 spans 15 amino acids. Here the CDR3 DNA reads TGTGCCAGCACCACGGATGGGGCGGCCTACAATGAGCAGTTCTTC. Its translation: CASTTDGAAYNEQFF.

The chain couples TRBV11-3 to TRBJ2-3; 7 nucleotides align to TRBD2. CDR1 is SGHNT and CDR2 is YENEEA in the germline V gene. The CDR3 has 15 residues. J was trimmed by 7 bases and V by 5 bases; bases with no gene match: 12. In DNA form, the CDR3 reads TGTGCCAGCAGCGCCTGGGGCGGGAGCGACTATACGCAGTATTTT. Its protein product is CASSAWGGSDYTQYF.

This CDR3 reads CASSILGGSNTEAFF. The CDR3 DNA reads TGTGCCAGCAGTATACTAGGGGGTTCGAACACTGAAGCTTTCTTT. This chain links TRBV6-6 with TRBJ1-1; D is possibly TRBD1 (6 bases). With 5 bases removed from V and 1 base from J, the gap between germline ends came to 14 bases. From germline, CDR1 is MNHNY and CDR2 SVGAGI (reference sequence). The CDR3 is 15 amino acids.

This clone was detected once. The CDR3 coding sequence is TGTGCCAGCAGCACGCACTCCAGCGGCGGCTACACCTTC. It is translated as CASSTHSSGGYTF. The chain combines TRBV28 with TRBJ1-2; the D is unclear. V was trimmed by 6 bases and J by 8 bases, leaving 16 bases between them. The V gene's germline CDR1 is MDHEN and CDR2 SYDVKM. The CDR3 consists of 13 residues.

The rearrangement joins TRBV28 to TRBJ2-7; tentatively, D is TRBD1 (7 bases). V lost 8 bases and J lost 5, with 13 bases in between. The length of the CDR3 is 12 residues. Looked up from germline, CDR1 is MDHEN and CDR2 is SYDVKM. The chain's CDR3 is CASLRGVNEQYF. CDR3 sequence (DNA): TGTGCCAGCCTCAGGGGGGTTAACGAGCAGTACTTC.

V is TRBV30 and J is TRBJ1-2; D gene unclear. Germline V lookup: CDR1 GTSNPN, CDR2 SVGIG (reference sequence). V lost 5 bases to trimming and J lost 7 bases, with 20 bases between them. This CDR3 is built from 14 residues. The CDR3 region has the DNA TGTGCCTGGGGAGGCCCCGGGTTTTGGAGTGGCTACACCTTC. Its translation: CAWGGPGFWSGYTF.

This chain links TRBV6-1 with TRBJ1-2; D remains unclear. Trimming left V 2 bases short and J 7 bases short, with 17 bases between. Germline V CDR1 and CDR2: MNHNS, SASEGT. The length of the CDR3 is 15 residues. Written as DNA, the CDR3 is TGTGCCAGCAGTGAACCCGGTGATTCGACTATTGGCTACACCTTC. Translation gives CASSEPGDSTIGYTF.

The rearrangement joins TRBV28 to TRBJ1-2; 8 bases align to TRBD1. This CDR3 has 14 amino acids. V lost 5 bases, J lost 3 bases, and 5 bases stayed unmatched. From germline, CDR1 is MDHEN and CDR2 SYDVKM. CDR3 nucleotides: TGTGCCAGCAGTCCTCCAGGGGGCGACTATGGCTACACCTTC. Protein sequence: CASSPPGGDYGYTF.

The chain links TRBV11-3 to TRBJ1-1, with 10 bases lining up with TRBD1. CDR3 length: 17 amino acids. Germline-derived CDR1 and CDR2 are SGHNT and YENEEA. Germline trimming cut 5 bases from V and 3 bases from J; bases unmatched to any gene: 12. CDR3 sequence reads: CASSQNYRDRGDTEAFF. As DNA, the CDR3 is TGTGCCAGCAGCCAAAATTACCGGGACAGGGGTGACACTGAAGCTTTCTTT.

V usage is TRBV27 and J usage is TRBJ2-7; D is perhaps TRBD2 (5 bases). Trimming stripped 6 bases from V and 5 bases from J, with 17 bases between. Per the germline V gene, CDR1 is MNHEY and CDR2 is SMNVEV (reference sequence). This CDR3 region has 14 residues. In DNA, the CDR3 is TGTGCCAGCAGGAGGTCGGGGTCAAAGGACGAGCAGTACTTC. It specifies CASRRSGSKDEQYF.

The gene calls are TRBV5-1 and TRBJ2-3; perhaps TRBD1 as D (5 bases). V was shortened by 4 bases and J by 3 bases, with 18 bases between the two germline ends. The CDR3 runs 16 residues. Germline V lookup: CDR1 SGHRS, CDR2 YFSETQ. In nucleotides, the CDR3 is TGCGCCAGCAGCATTGAAGGAGCCCCAGGGACAGATACGCAGTATTTT. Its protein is CASSIEGAPGTDTQYF.

The CDR3 DNA reads TGTGCCAGCAGCTCCCCAACAGCGGGCTCCTACAATGAGCAGTTCTTC. Protein: CASSSPTAGSYNEQFF. The chain joins TRBV7-9 to TRBJ2-1, with a weak D call TRBD2 (6 bases). The germline gives CDR1 SEHNR, CDR2 FQNEAQ (reference sequence). CDR3 length equals 16 residues. V lost 4 bases and J lost 0, with 13 bases in between.

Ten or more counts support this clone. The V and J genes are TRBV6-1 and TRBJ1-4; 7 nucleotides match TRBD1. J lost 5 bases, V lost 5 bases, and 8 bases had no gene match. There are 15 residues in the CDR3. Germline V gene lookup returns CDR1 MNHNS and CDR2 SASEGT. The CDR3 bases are TGTGCCAGCAGTTCTAACAGGGGTGGGAATGAAAAACTGTTTTTT. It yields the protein CASSSNRGGNEKLFF.

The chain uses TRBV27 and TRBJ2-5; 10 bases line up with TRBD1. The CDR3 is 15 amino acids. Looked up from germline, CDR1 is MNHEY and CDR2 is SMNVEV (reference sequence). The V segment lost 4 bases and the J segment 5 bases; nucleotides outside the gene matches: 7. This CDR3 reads CASSWSTGGWETQYF. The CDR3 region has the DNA TGTGCCAGCAGTTGGTCGACAGGGGGCTGGGAGACCCAGTACTTC.

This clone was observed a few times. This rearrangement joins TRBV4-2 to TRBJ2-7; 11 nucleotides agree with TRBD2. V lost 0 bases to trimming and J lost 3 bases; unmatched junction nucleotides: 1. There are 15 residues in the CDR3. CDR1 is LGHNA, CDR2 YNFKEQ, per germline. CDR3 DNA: TGTGCCAGCAGCCAAGAACTAGCGGGAGTCTACGAGCAGTACTTC. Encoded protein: CASSQELAGVYEQYF.

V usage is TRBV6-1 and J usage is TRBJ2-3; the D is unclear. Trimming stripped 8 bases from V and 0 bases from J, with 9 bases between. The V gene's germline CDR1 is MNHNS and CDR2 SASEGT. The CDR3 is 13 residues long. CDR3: CASFSASTDTQYF. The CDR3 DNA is TGTGCCAGCTTCAGTGCTAGCACAGATACGCAGTATTTT.

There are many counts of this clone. CDR3 loop: CASRRAYLETDTQYF. CDR3 nucleotide sequence: TGTGCCAGCAGGAGGGCCTATTTGGAGACAGATACGCAGTATTTT. This rearrangement joins TRBV11-1 to TRBJ2-3; maybe TRBD2 (5 bases). Trimming stripped 6 bases from V and 3 bases from J, with 16 bases between. The CDR3 covers 15 residues. Germline assignment: CDR1 SGHAT and CDR2 FQDESV (reference sequence). The full variable domain, completed using reference TRBV11-1 and TRBJ2-3, is EAEVAQSPRYKITEKSQAVAFWCDPISGHATLYWYRQILGQGPELLVQFQDESVVDDSQLPKDRFSAERLKGVDSTLKIQPAELGDSAMYLCASRRAYLETDTQYFGPGTRLTVL.

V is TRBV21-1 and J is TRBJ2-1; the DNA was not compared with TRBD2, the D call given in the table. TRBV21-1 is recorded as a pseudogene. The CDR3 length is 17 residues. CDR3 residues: CASNPSPSPPRYNEQFF. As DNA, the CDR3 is TGTGCCAGCAACCCGAGCCCTAGCCCCCCTCGCTACAATGAGCAGTTCTTC.

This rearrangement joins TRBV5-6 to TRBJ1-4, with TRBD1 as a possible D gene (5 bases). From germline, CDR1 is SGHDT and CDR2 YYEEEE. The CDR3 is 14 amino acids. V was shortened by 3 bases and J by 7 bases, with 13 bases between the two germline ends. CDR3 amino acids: CASSWGGTAEKLFF. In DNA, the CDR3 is TGTGCCAGCAGCTGGGGCGGGACGGCTGAAAAACTGTTTTTT.

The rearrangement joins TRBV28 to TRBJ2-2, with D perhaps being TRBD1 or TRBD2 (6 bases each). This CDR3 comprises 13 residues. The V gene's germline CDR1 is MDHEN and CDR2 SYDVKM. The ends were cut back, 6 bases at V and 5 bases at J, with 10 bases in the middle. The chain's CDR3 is CASRLGGTGELFF. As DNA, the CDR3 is TGTGCCAGCAGATTAGGGGGGACCGGGGAGCTGTTTTTT.

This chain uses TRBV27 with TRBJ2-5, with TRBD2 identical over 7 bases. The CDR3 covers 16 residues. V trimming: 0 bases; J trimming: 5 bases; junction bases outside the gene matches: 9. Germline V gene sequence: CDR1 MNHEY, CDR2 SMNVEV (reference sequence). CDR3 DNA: TGTGCCAGCAGTTTATCGGGGGGGGGATTCGGGGAGACCCAGTACTTC. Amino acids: CASSLSGGGFGETQYF.

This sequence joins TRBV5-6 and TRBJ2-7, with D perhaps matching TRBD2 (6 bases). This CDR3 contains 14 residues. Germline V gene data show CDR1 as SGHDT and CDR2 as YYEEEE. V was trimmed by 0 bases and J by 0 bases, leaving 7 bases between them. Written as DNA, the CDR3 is TGTGCCAGCAGCTTGGGGGGGGACTCCTACGAGCAGTACTTC. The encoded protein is CASSLGGDSYEQYF.

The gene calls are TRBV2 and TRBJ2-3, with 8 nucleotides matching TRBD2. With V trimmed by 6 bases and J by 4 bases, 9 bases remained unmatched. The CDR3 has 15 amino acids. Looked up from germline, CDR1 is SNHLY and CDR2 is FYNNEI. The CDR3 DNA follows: TGTGCCAGCAGCGCCCCGCCGGGAGGGGCAGATACGCAGTATTTT. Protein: CASSAPPGGADTQYF. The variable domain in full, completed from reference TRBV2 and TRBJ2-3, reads EPEVTQTPSHQVTQMGQEVILRCVPISNHLYFYWYRQILGQKVEFLVSFYNNEISEKSEIFDDQFSVERPDGSNFTLKIRSTKLEDSAMYFCASSAPPGGADTQYFGPGTRLTVL.

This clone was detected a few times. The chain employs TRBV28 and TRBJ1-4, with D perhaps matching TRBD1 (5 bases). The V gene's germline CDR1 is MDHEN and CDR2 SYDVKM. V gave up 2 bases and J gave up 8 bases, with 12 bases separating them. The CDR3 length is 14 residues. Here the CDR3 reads CASSLQAGHEKLFF. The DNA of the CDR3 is TGTGCCAGCAGTTTACAAGCAGGGCACGAAAAACTGTTTTTT. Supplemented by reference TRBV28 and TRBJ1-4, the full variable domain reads DVKVTQSSRYLVKRTGEKVFLECVQDMDHENMFWYRQDPGLGLRLIYFSYDVKMKEKGDIPEGYSVSREKKERFSLILESASTNQTSMYLCASSLQAGHEKLFFGSGTQLSVL.

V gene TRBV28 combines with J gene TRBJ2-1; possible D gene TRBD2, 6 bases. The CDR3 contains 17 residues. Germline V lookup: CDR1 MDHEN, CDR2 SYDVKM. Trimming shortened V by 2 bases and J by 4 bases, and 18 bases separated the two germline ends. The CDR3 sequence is CASSLRAGAGLYNEQFF. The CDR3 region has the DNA TGTGCCAGCAGTTTACGGGCCGGTGCTGGACTATACAATGAGCAGTTCTTC.

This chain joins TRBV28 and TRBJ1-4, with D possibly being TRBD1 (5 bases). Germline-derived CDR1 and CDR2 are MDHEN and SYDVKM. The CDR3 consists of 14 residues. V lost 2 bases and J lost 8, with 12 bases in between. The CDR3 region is CASSLGGVGEKLFF. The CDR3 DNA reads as TGTGCCAGCAGTTTAGGAGGGGTGGGGGAAAAACTGTTTTTT.